The 14 T cell receptor beta chains below come from one sample, sequenced in a study of radiotherapy plus CTLA-4 blockade in lung cancer. Generated by immunoSEQ multiplex PCR, the TCRdb table keeps only in-frame clones and is missing some. Here the sample spans 25,000 to 35,000 clones, 75% to 85% being singletons. Sample: peripheral blood, taken from a patient treated with radiotherapy plus ipilimumab. The receptors derive from a human donor with non-small cell lung cancer that progressed on radiotherapy plus ipilimumab.

The CDR3 region is CASSLYPAYSYNEQFF. The CDR3 DNA reads TGTGCCAGCAGTTTATATCCGGCCTACTCCTACAATGAGCAGTTCTTC. The rearrangement uses TRBV27 and TRBJ2-1; no clear D. V dropped 1 base and J dropped 0 bases, with 10 bases sitting between them. The length of the CDR3 is 16 residues. Germline loops: CDR1 MNHEY, CDR2 SMNVEV (reference sequence).

By share of the sample, this clone is medium-sized (0.01 to 0.1%). The chain combines TRBV7-9 with TRBJ2-1, with D perhaps matching TRBD2 (5 bases). V gave up 5 bases and J gave up 9 bases, with 17 bases separating them. CDR3 length equals 14 residues. CDR1 is SEHNR, CDR2 FQNEAQ, per germline (reference sequence). The CDR3 reads CASSTDASGTEQFF. DNA for the CDR3: TGTGCCAGCAGCACCGACGCAAGCGGAACTGAGCAGTTCTTC.

The V call is TRBV29-1, the J call TRBJ2-7; tentative D call: TRBD1 (5 bases). The CDR3 is made up of 14 amino acids. Germline V gene sequence: CDR1 SQVTM, CDR2 ANQGSEA. Between the trimmed V and J ends, which lost 1 base and 4 bases, there was a span of 14 bases. As DNA, the CDR3 is TGCAGCGTTGAAGGTCGGCAGGGTGGATACGAGCAGTACTTC. It yields the protein CSVEGRQGGYEQYF.

The chain joins TRBV28 to TRBJ1-4, with D perhaps TRBD1 (6 bases). The V end lost 7 bases, the J end lost 8 bases, and 17 bases lay between the germline ends. CDR1 is MDHEN, CDR2 SYDVKM, per germline. The CDR3 has 14 residues. The CDR3 DNA reads as TGTGCCAGCAACCAAGGGGGGGTCGGGGAAAAACTGTTTTTT. It encodes CASNQGGVGEKLFF.

The J gene is TRBJ2-1, the V gene TRBV7-9, with 7 nucleotides matching TRBD2. The germline V gene encodes CDR1 SEHNR and CDR2 FQNEAQ (reference sequence). This CDR3 is 16 amino acids long. Germline trimming cut 0 bases from V and 2 bases from J; bases unmatched to any gene: 4. The CDR3 nucleotides read TGTGCCAGCAGCTTAGCAGAGCGGGGAACCTACAATGAGCAGTTCTTC. Its protein product is CASSLAERGTYNEQFF.

This chain links TRBV28 with TRBJ2-7; 9 nucleotides align to TRBD1. This CDR3 is 13 amino acids long. After removal of 9 bases from V and 2 bases from J, the junction contained 5 bases not matched to a gene. In germline, CDR1 is MDHEN, CDR2 SYDVKM. CDR3 DNA: TGTGCCAGTGAGAGACAGGGGGCCTACGAGCAGTACTTC. This translates into CASERQGAYEQYF.

This clone appeared a single time. The V and J genes are TRBV6-5 and TRBJ1-1, with D perhaps matching TRBD1 (5 bases). The CDR3 is 14 amino acids. Trimming took off 2 bases at V and 3 bases at J, with 10 bases between the two ends. Germline V gene lookup returns CDR1 MNHEY and CDR2 SVGAGI. This CDR3 reads CASSYRGKDTEAFF. As DNA, the CDR3 is TGTGCCAGCAGTTACAGGGGTAAGGACACTGAAGCTTTCTTT.

The chain has TRBV6-5 and TRBJ2-7, with TRBD1 matching over 10 bases. V was pared by 5 bases and J by 9 bases, with 13 bases of the junction left unmatched. There are 15 residues in the CDR3. Per the germline V gene, CDR1 is MNHEY and CDR2 is SVGAGI. The CDR3 protein is CASSARRDRGFAQYF. The CDR3 coding sequence is TGTGCCAGCAGTGCCCGCCGGGACAGGGGATTCGCGCAGTACTTC.

The rearrangement links TRBV6-1 to TRBJ2-7; no reliable D call. Germline V gene lookup returns CDR1 MNHNS and CDR2 SASEGT. The CDR3 contains 14 residues. V was clipped by 4 bases and J by 2 bases, with 12 bases between them. The CDR3 sequence is CASSVEHGPYEQYF. CDR3 bases: TGTGCCAGCAGTGTCGAACACGGGCCCTACGAGCAGTACTTC.

This clone was seen only once. The V gene is TRBV5-4, the J gene TRBJ2-3, with 9 bases aligning to TRBD1. The CDR3 loop spans 14 amino acids. Germline lookup yields CDR1 SGHNT and CDR2 YYREEE (reference sequence). Trimming removed 0 bases from V and 6 bases from J; junction bases left unmatched: 2. Written as DNA, the CDR3 is TGTGCCAGCAGCTTGGAAGGACAGGGGGATACGCAGTATTTT. Protein: CASSLEGQGDTQYF.

This clone was found once. The chain couples TRBV9 to TRBJ2-3; 13 bases are a match to TRBD2. This CDR3 contains 19 residues. Losses at the gene ends were 4 bases for V and 0 bases for J; bases not matched to a gene: 11. In germline, CDR1 is SGDLS, CDR2 YYNGEE. The CDR3 region has the DNA TGTGCCAGCAGCCCCGGACTAGCGGGGGCCTTTACTAGCACAGATACGCAGTATTTT. Protein: CASSPGLAGAFTSTDTQYF.

The genes are TRBV7-9 and TRBJ1-5, with a weak D call TRBD1 (5 bases). Germline V CDR1 and CDR2: SEHNR, FQNEAQ (reference sequence). V was trimmed by 1 base and J by 9 bases, leaving 16 bases between them. The CDR3 totals 15 residues. Here the CDR3 reads CASSLEGQAAWPQHF. DNA of the CDR3: TGTGCCAGCAGCTTAGAGGGGCAGGCCGCGTGGCCCCAGCATTTT.

The V gene is TRBV19, the J gene TRBJ1-2; D may be TRBD1 (6 bases). The CDR3 has 11 residues. CDR1 and CDR2 (germline): LNHDA, SQIVND (reference sequence). V lost 4 bases to trimming and J lost 6 bases, with 6 bases between them. For the CDR3, the DNA is TGTGCCAGTAGTACAGGGGATGGCTACACCTTC. This encodes CASSTGDGYTF.

The chain combines TRBV2 with TRBJ2-7, with a weak D call TRBD2 (6 bases). V lost 1 base and J lost 5, with 9 bases in between. In germline, CDR1 is SNHLY, CDR2 FYNNEI. The CDR3 has 13 residues. The CDR3 sequence is CASSEVGGDEQYF. DNA for the CDR3: TGTGCCAGCAGTGAAGTAGGAGGGGACGAGCAGTACTTC.